These T cell receptor beta chains were read from a single sample in a study of T cell changes during pregnancy in multiple sclerosis. Measured with immunoSEQ multiplex PCR; TCRdb has only the in-frame clones, and not every one. The table includes under 90,000 clones, about 90% detected once. Here the sequenced sample was peripheral blood, taken in the second trimester of pregnancy. These receptor sequences come from a female donor in good health, enrolled as a control in a pregnancy study. Each CDR3 is given with its conserved first and last residue. The D gene is left open where the match is weak. A clone size is listed for some rows: how often the clone was seen (once, few, many), or a class if it is expanded.

>.|TRBD1|TRBJ1-2|TRBV6-1
TGTGCCAGCAGTGAATCTGCCAGGGGGATTTGGGGCTACACCTTC
CASSESARGIWGYTF
>.|.|TRBJ2-7|TRBV27
TGTGCCAGCAGTTCAGGAGGACCCTACGAGCAGTACTTC
CASSSGGPYEQYF
>once|TRBD1|TRBJ2-5|TRBV27
TGTGCCAGCAGTTTAAAAAGGACAGGGTCCGAGACCCAGTACTTC
CASSLKRTGSETQYF
>.|TRBD1|TRBJ2-7|TRBV7-9
TGTGCCAGCAGTCCCGGGACAGGGGACTACGAGCAGTACTTC
CASSPGTGDYEQYF
>.|TRBD1|TRBJ1-2|TRBV19
TGTGCCGGAAGGGGGCTCTCCCCCGGTTCCTTCTACACCTTC
CAGRGLSPGSFYTF
>.|.|TRBJ2-3|TRBV11-2
TGTGCCAGCAGCTTGTTGGGACTTAGCACAGATACGCAGTATTTT
CASSLLGLSTDTQYF
>.|TRBD1|TRBJ1-4|TRBV7-9
TGTGCCAGCAGCTTGGGGCAGGGGGAACGTAATGAAAAACTGTTTTTT
CASSLGQGERNEKLFF
>.|TRBD2|TRBJ2-1|TRBV5-4
TGTGCCAGCAGCCTCCCCGGGACTAGGTCCTACAATGAGCAGTTCTTC
CASSLPGTRSYNEQFF
>.|.|TRBJ2-6|TRBV19
TGTGCCAGTAGTATAAACAGGGCTGGGGCCAACGTCCTGACTTTC
CASSINRAGANVLTF
>.|.|TRBJ2-1|TRBV5-1
TGCGCCAGCAGCTTGGGCGGATATCACTCCTACAATGAGCAGTTCTTC
CASSLGGYHSYNEQFF
>once|TRBD1|TRBJ1-1|TRBV5-1
TGCGCCAGCAGCTTTGGACAGGGGAACACTGAAGCTTTCTTT
CASSFGQGNTEAFF
>.|.|TRBJ2-3|TRBV29-1
TGCAGCGTTGAAGGGACAGACACAGATACGCAGTATTTT
CSVEGTDTDTQYF
>once|TRBD1|TRBJ2-1|TRBV23-1
TGCGCCAGCAGTCATCCCGGACAGGGACAGGGTGGGCAGTTCTTC
CASSHPGQGQGGQFF
>.|.|TRBJ1-1|TRBV6-5
TGTGCCACTCTTGGCCGGAACACTGAAGCTTTCTTT
CATLGRNTEAFF
>many|TRBD1|TRBJ2-3|TRBV6-4
TGTGCCAGCAGTGACTCGACAGGGGGCGCAGATACGCAGTATTTT
CASSDSTGGADTQYF
>.|.|TRBJ2-3|TRBV7-2
TGTGCCAGCAGCTTAGATCGGGCGGGATGGGGCGATACGCAGTATTTT
CASSLDRAGWGDTQYF
>once|TRBD1|TRBJ2-1|TRBV6-5
TGTGCCAGCAGTTCCAGTGGACAGGGATGGGATGAGCAGTTCTTC
CASSSSGQGWDEQFF
>once|TRBD2|TRBJ2-3|TRBV5-1
TGCGCCAGCAGGACTAGCGGGAGGCGGGGAGATACGCAGTATTTT
CASRTSGRRGDTQYF
>.|.|TRBJ2-1|TRBV7-3
TGTGCCAGCAGCCGAGAGAGGTACAATGAGCAGTTCTTC
CASSRERYNEQFF
>.|TRBD2|TRBJ2-3|TRBV7-2
TGTGCCAGCAGCTTATACGGGGGGGAGGTGGATACGCAGTATTTT
CASSLYGGEVDTQYF